This TCR beta chain was recorded in a study of cytomegalovirus exposure and HLA in healthy donors. Findings and caveats of the study: It was reported that TCR beta sequences correctly inferred the HLA-A and HLA-B alleles for most subjects. A later analysis appeared to link common viral pathogens to several of the most significant clusters. Some V segments, including TRBV6-2 and TRBV6-3, were excluded as indistinguishable.

On this clone: Its antigen is not identified.

It was with 60 Vbeta and 13 Jbeta primers that the PCR ran. Produced via immunoSEQ multiplex PCR; TCRdb's table is partial and in-frame only. Of roughly 100,000 clones listed, roughly 80% are singletons. V gave up 0 bases and J gave up 10 bases, with 10 bases separating them. CDR1 and CDR2 from the germline V gene are SEHNR and FQNEAQ (reference sequence). The CDR3 consists of 12 residues. The chain links TRBV7-9 to TRBJ2-7; tentative D call: TRBD2 (5 bases). Sample: PBMCs. This clonotype was sampled from a woman aged 35 to 49 in good health and CMV-seropositive. For the CDR3, the DNA is TGTGCCAGCAGCTTAGCTAGCGCGATACAGTACTTC. Protein: CASSLASAIQYF.